The 26 T cell receptor beta chains listed next were all sequenced from one sample in a study of control samples from healthy donors and cancer patients. The assay was immunoSEQ multiplex PCR, and TCRdb's table has in-frame clones only and misses some. The sample lists roughly 98,000 clones; about four fifths were seen once. The specimen sequenced was blood. These receptors all stem from a woman between 55 and 75 years old in good health.

This clone was seen once. The chain is built from TRBV27 and TRBJ2-2; tentative D call: TRBD2 (5 bases). V lost 2 bases and J lost 7, with 17 bases in between. Germline-derived CDR1 and CDR2 are MNHEY and SMNVEV (reference sequence). The CDR3 has 16 residues. CDR3 protein: CASSLTAVGEIGELFF. CDR3 coding DNA: TGTGCCAGCAGTTTAACGGCTGTGGGAGAAATCGGGGAGCTGTTTTTT.

The rearrangement joins TRBV20-1 to TRBJ2-7; no firm D call. This CDR3 contains 10 residues. Germline V gene sequence: CDR1 DFQATT, CDR2 SNEGSKA (reference sequence). CDR3 in amino acids: CSPLRVDQYF. The CDR3 DNA sequence: TGCAGCCCCCTAAGGGTGGATCAGTACTTC.

This clone was seen once. The genes are TRBV27 and TRBJ1-1; 7 positions agree with TRBD1. Germline loops: CDR1 MNHEY, CDR2 SMNVEV (reference sequence). The CDR3 loop spans 14 amino acids. J lost 10 bases, V lost 6 bases, and 14 bases had no gene match. This CDR3 is CASRTGRLGVRAFF. CDR3 in DNA: TGTGCCAGCAGGACAGGGCGGCTCGGAGTGAGAGCTTTCTTT.

A single count supports this clone. CDR3 nucleotide sequence: TGTGCCAGCTCACCCCTTACTAGCGAAGGAACGCAGTATTTT. Translating it yields CASSPLTSEGTQYF. The V call is TRBV18, the J call TRBJ2-3, with TRBD2 identical over 7 bases. CDR1 is KGHSH and CDR2 is LQKENI in the germline V gene. V lost 3 bases and J lost 9; bases outside the gene matches: 9. The CDR3 sequence is 14 residues long.

The chain couples TRBV19 to TRBJ2-5; D is possibly TRBD1 (5 bases). The CDR3 loop spans 12 amino acids. Trimming removed 3 bases from V and 5 bases from J, with 7 bases in between. Germline V gene data show CDR1 as LNHDA and CDR2 as SQIVND (reference sequence). CDR3 coding DNA: TGTGCCAGTAGTATTGGGGCTGAGACCCAGTACTTC. It encodes CASSIGAETQYF.

V gene TRBV27 combines with J gene TRBJ2-3, with 8 positions matching TRBD2. Germline trimming cut 6 bases from V and 7 bases from J; bases unmatched to any gene: 3. The CDR3 consists of 12 residues. CDR1 MNHEY and CDR2 SMNVEV come from the germline V gene (reference sequence). This CDR3 is CASRGGGYTQYF. In DNA form, the CDR3 reads TGTGCCAGCAGAGGCGGGGGGTATACGCAGTATTTT.

This chain uses TRBV5-1 with TRBJ2-1, with D possibly TRBD2 on 6 matching bases. The CDR3 totals 16 residues. The germline CDR1 and CDR2 sequences are SGHRS and YFSETQ. Trimming cost V 9 bases and J 0 bases, with 19 bases left between them. CDR3: CATTEDPGLSYNEQFF. DNA for the CDR3: TGCGCCACCACGGAAGATCCGGGACTCTCCTACAATGAGCAGTTCTTC.

V gene TRBV19 combines with J gene TRBJ1-1, with D perhaps matching TRBD1 (5 bases). This CDR3 contains 14 residues. V was trimmed by 8 bases and J by 3 bases, leaving 16 bases between them. The V gene's germline CDR1 is LNHDA and CDR2 SQIVND (reference sequence). The CDR3, as DNA: TGTGCCAGTTCAATTGGGGGGGTTTACACTGAAGCTTTCTTT. Translating gives CASSIGGVYTEAFF.

This clone was seen a single time. The chain combines TRBV27 with TRBJ1-6; D is perhaps TRBD1 (6 bases). V dropped 4 bases and J dropped 1 base, with 8 bases sitting between them. The length of the CDR3 is 15 residues. Looked up from germline, CDR1 is MNHEY and CDR2 is SMNVEV (reference sequence). CDR3 coding DNA: TGTGCCAGCAGTTCCAGGGGTTCCTATAATTCACCCCTCCACTTT. Its protein product is CASSSRGSYNSPLHF.

This chain connects TRBV7-6 to TRBJ1-1, with 10 bases aligning to TRBD1. There are 14 residues in the CDR3. The germline gives CDR1 SGHVS, CDR2 FNYEAQ. The V segment lost 7 bases and the J segment 3 bases; nucleotides outside the gene matches: 5. The CDR3 spells CASTAGQGDTEAFF. The CDR3 nucleotides read TGTGCCAGCACCGCTGGACAGGGGGACACTGAAGCTTTCTTT.

The V gene is TRBV7-9, the J gene TRBJ2-2; tentatively, D is TRBD1 (5 bases). Trimming cost V 2 bases and J 4 bases, with 11 bases left between them. This CDR3 has 15 amino acids. Germline loops: CDR1 SEHNR, CDR2 FQNEAQ (reference sequence). The CDR3 DNA reads TGTGCCAGCAGCTTAATGTCAGGGTCCACCGGGGAGCTGTTTTTT. Residues: CASSLMSGSTGELFF.

This CDR3 is CASSLKLAGGGSSYNEQFF. The CDR3 nucleotides read TGTGCCAGCAGCTTAAAACTAGCGGGGGGAGGAAGCTCCTACAATGAGCAGTTCTTC. This chain uses TRBV7-6 with TRBJ2-1; 12 bases agree with TRBD2. Germline trimming cut 2 bases from V and 0 bases from J; bases unmatched to any gene: 8. The germline CDR1 and CDR2 sequences are SGHVS and FNYEAQ. The CDR3 loop spans 19 amino acids.

V and J are TRBV6-5 and TRBJ1-2; 9 nucleotides match TRBD1. The germline CDR1 and CDR2 sequences are MNHEY and SVGAGI. V trimming: 7 bases; J trimming: 2 bases; junction bases outside the gene matches: 2. There are 13 residues in the CDR3. CDR3 in amino acids: CASTGTGNYGYTF. The CDR3 DNA is TGTGCCAGCACCGGGACAGGGAACTATGGCTACACCTTC.

The J gene is TRBJ2-1, the V gene TRBV7-2; 12 positions agree with TRBD1. This CDR3 spans 15 amino acids. V dropped 1 base and J dropped 6; count of bases not matched to a gene: 1. The germline V gene has CDR1 SGHTA and CDR2 FQGNSA. The CDR3 DNA is TGTGCCAGCAGCTTAGGGGACAGGGGGCGCAATGAGCAGTTCTTC. Translation gives CASSLGDRGRNEQFF.

The J gene is TRBJ2-2, the V gene TRBV11-3, with 7 bases identical to TRBD1. The junction had 6 bases not matched to a gene; V was cut back by 4 bases and J by 4 bases. CDR1 is SGHNT and CDR2 is YENEEA in the germline V gene. The CDR3 is 15 amino acids. CDR3 sequence (DNA): TGTGCCAGCAGCTCTCGGGACAGAGGCACCGGGGAGCTGTTTTTT. Protein: CASSSRDRGTGELFF.

A word on this clone: This sample also contains other DNA sequences that code for the same CDR3. The rearrangement links TRBV7-7 to TRBJ2-2; possibly TRBD2 for D (6 bases). Germline CDR1 SSHAT, CDR2 FNYEAQ (reference sequence). V lost 2 bases to trimming and J lost 1 base, with 8 bases between them. The CDR3 is made up of 15 amino acids. CDR3 in amino acids: CASSLTGGNTGELFF. Written as DNA, the CDR3 is TGTGCCAGCAGCTTAACCGGGGGGAACACCGGGGAGCTGTTTTTT.

On this clone: In the same sample, other DNA sequences code for this CDR3. The genes are TRBV7-9 and TRBJ2-7; TRBD2 agrees at 11 bases. This CDR3 is 14 amino acids long. Germline-derived CDR1 and CDR2 are SEHNR and FQNEAQ (reference sequence). J was trimmed by 3 bases and V by 4 bases; bases with no gene match: 2. The CDR3 loop reads CASSSTSGIYEQYF. DNA of the CDR3: TGTGCCAGCAGCTCGACTAGCGGGATCTACGAGCAGTACTTC.

This clone is a singleton in its sample. The chain recombines TRBV11-2 with TRBJ2-3; 9 bases align to TRBD2. Trimming removed 3 bases from V and 2 bases from J; junction bases left unmatched: 3. The CDR3 is 15 residues long. From germline, CDR1 is SGHAT and CDR2 FQNNGV. DNA for the CDR3: TGTGCCAGCAGCTTCAGCGGGGGGACCACAGATACGCAGTATTTT. This codes for CASSFSGGTTDTQYF.

This chain uses TRBV3-1 (or the pseudogene TRBV3-2) with TRBJ2-1, with D perhaps assigned TRBD1 or TRBD2 (5 bases each). Trimming took 5 bases from V and 6 from J, leaving 17 bases between them. The CDR3 loop spans 15 amino acids. CDR1 and CDR2 (germline): LGHDT, YNNKEL (reference sequence). The CDR3 DNA follows: TGTGCCAGCAGCGCTAAGTCGGTTGGGGGCAATGAGCAGTTCTTC. Protein sequence: CASSAKSVGGNEQFF.

The table lists this clone with many counts. The V and J genes are TRBV6-5 and TRBJ1-2; D gene unclear. Germline CDR1 MNHEY, CDR2 SVGAGI. CDR3 length equals 11 residues. V lost 5 bases and J lost 2, with 3 bases in between. The CDR3 is CASSLNYGYTF. CDR3 DNA: TGTGCCAGCAGTCTAAACTATGGCTACACCTTC.

The V and J genes are TRBV4-1 and TRBJ1-5; no clear D. Germline V gives CDR1 MGHRA, CDR2 YSYEKL. The CDR3 extends over 13 amino acids. Trimming left V 6 bases short and J 5 bases short, with 11 bases between. The CDR3 region is CASSLNTDQPQHF. The DNA for the CDR3 is TGCGCCAGCAGTCTAAATACTGATCAGCCCCAGCATTTT.

The chain couples TRBV6-5 to TRBJ1-2; D perhaps matches TRBD1 (6 bases). Trimming took 6 bases from V and 3 from J, leaving 14 bases between them. The CDR3 totals 14 residues. Germline CDR1 reads MNHEY; CDR2 reads SVGAGI. The CDR3 is CASRPGQRHYGYTF. CDR3 coding DNA: TGTGCCAGCAGGCCCGGACAGCGTCACTATGGCTACACCTTC.

The chain recombines TRBV20-1 with TRBJ2-5, with D unresolved. CDR3 length equals 13 residues. Trimming cost V 3 bases and J 3 bases, with 11 bases left between them. CDR1 and CDR2 from the germline V gene are DFQATT and SNEGSKA (reference sequence). CDR3: CSASQPSKETQYF. The CDR3 nucleotides are TGCAGTGCTAGTCAGCCTTCAAAAGAGACCCAGTACTTC.

The chain joins TRBV5-6 to TRBJ2-2, with TRBD2 identical over 7 bases. Unmatched junction bases numbered 13, after V lost 7 bases and J lost 1 base. The V gene's germline CDR1 is SGHDT and CDR2 YYEEEE. The CDR3 covers 17 residues. CDR3 DNA: TGTGCCAGCGCCCCCCGGGGACTACCCATGAACACCGGGGAGCTGTTTTTT. It is translated as CASAPRGLPMNTGELFF. The variable domain in full, completed from reference TRBV5-6 and TRBJ2-2, reads DAGVTQSPTHLIKTRGQQVTLRCSPKSGHDTVSWYQQALGQGPQFIFQYYEEEERQRGNFPDRFSGHQFPNYSSELNVNALLLGDSALYLCASAPRGLPMNTGELFFGEGSRLTVL.

This chain connects TRBV6-2 or TRBV6-3 to TRBJ1-5; 12 positions match TRBD1. V lost 2 bases and J lost 9; bases outside the gene matches: 14. CDR1 is MNHEY and CDR2 is SVGEGT in the germline V gene. The CDR3 covers 18 residues. This CDR3 is CASSYTGTGGAGQGPQHF. CDR3 bases: TGTGCCAGCAGTTACACCGGGACAGGGGGCGCGGGCCAAGGGCCCCAGCATTTT.

The gene calls are TRBV6-2 or TRBV6-3 and TRBJ1-1; 8 bases align to TRBD1. CDR3 length: 15 residues. In germline, CDR1 is MNHEY, CDR2 SVGEGT. J was trimmed by 1 base and V by 6 bases; bases with no gene match: 7. CDR3 sequence (DNA): TGTGCCAGCAGCCATCCAGGGACAGGGAACACTGAAGCTTTCTTT. Protein product: CASSHPGTGNTEAFF.